Below, one T cell receptor beta chain is given with its context. The sample comes from a study of blood T cell repertoires in COVID-19. About the study: Samples representing acute and convalescent COVID-19 were sourced from the United States, Italy and Spain.

CDR1 MDHEN and CDR2 SYDVKM come from the germline V gene. V dropped 1 base and J dropped 0; count of bases not matched to a gene: 1. CDR3 length equals 16 residues. Per the study methods: Amplification of reference gene primers was used by the study to estimate nucleated cell counts. Sequencing was performed with immunoSEQ multiplex PCR; in TCRdb, only in-frame clones are kept and a portion is missing. That table gives V, J and clone size, and the DNA gave D and trimming. This sample has a few hundred thousand clones, with around 90% found just once. Individuals aged about 18 to 100 years were recruited from 24 US areas.

The rearrangement joins TRBV28 to TRBJ2-1; TRBD1 agrees at 9 bases. The sequencing input was PBMCs or T cells enriched from blood (not recorded which). The receptor's source is a man in his late teens or twenties with acute COVID-19. The CDR3 DNA follows: TGTGCCAGCAGTTTATTGACAGGGGGCTCCTACAATGAGCAGTTCTTC. Encoded protein: CASSLLTGGSYNEQFF.